This T cell receptor beta chain emerged from a study of T cell responses to AZD1222 COVID-19 vaccine. Study conclusions and caveats: Regions left unmutated in variants are reportedly the target of nearly half of spike-specific TCRs. Clonal diversity may have been underestimated, and the donors were mostly white British, with more females than males.

For this clone: No antigen is known for it.

The V gene's germline CDR1 is SQVTM and CDR2 ANQGSEA. With V trimmed by 1 base and J by 3 bases, 6 bases remained unmatched. The CDR3 totals 14 residues. Clones were sequenced by immunoSEQ multiplex PCR, and TCRdb holds only the in-frame ones, with some missing. Of roughly 130,000 clones in the sample, about 92% were seen once. This material consisted of peripheral blood, taken on day 0 of AZD1222 vaccination. The V gene is TRBV29-1, the J gene TRBJ2-7; TRBD1 agrees at 7 bases. This TCR was sampled from an adult in good health. CDR3 bases: TGCAGCGTTGAAGTCCGGGACAGTCACTACGAGCAGTACTTC. Protein sequence: CSVEVRDSHYEQYF.